These 14 T cell receptor beta chains were all obtained from the same sample, sequenced in a study of T cell repertoires in cytomegalovirus infection (dated by TCRdb to between 2017 and 2020). Data came from an Illumina HiSeq 1500. TCRdb trimmed public reads at Q25 via fastp, called clones via MiXCR and kept in-frame beta chains. Entries are consolidated by CDR3 protein sequence, retaining the most common genes and DNA. This sample has roughly 140,000 distinct CDR3 sequences in its table, and less than 25% of those were observed once. Together, the top ten hold approximately 11% of the sample. The specimen sequenced was PBMCs. The receptors stem from a human donor in good health (CMV status not recorded). Some clones in this sample may be carry-over from other donors' samples.

This clonotype has only a few counts. The chain recombines TRBV29-1 with TRBJ1-1; D not resolved. Trimming removed 4 bases at V and 5 bases at J, with 11 bases between. Germline CDR1 reads SQVTM; CDR2 reads ANQGSEA. The CDR3 contains 12 residues. The CDR3 sequence: CSVGGYETEAFF. DNA of the CDR3: TGCAGCGTTGGAGGTTACGAAACTGAAGCTTTCTTT.

This clonotype was detected only a few times. The gene calls are TRBV25-1 and TRBJ2-5; TRBD2 might be the D (7 bases). The CDR3 spans 15 residues. The germline V and J ends were trimmed by 6 bases and 5 bases, with 19 bases remaining between them. The germline V gene has CDR1 MGHDK and CDR2 SYGVNS. The chain's CDR3 is CASSPSGGREETQYF. The CDR3, as DNA: TGTGCCAGCAGCCCCTCGGGGGGCAGGGAGGAGACCCAGTACTTC.

V and J are TRBV28 and TRBJ1-1, with D uncertain. This CDR3 has 14 amino acids. With 7 bases removed from V and 4 bases from J, the gap between germline ends came to 16 bases. Looked up from germline, CDR1 is MDHEN and CDR2 is SYDVKM. The CDR3 reads CASNQALRSTEAFF. The CDR3, as DNA: TGTGCCAGCAACCAGGCGTTGCGGTCCACTGAAGCTTTCTTT.

This clonotype was observed many times. The chain is built from TRBV11-2 and TRBJ1-2; D is ambiguous. Germline CDR1 reads SGHAT; CDR2 reads FQNNGV. V was shortened by 3 bases and J by 6 bases, with 8 bases between the two germline ends. CDR3 length equals 12 residues. The CDR3 loop reads CASSFQGNGYTF. DNA for the CDR3: TGTGCCAGCAGCTTTCAAGGGAATGGCTACACCTTC.

This sequence joins TRBV7-3 and TRBJ2-2; TRBD1 is a possible D gene (7 bases). The germline V gene encodes CDR1 SGHTA and CDR2 FQGTGA. CDR3 size: 17 residues. V was shortened by 4 bases and J by 2 bases, with 17 bases between the two germline ends. Written as DNA, the CDR3 is TGTGCCAGCAGCTCAAGAGGAGGGGGCAGTAACACCGGGGAGCTGTTTTTT. This translates into CASSSRGGGSNTGELFF. Together with reference TRBV7-3 and TRBJ2-2, the CDR3 gives the full variable domain: GAGVSQTPSNKVTEKGKYVELRCDPISGHTALYWYRQSLGQGPEFLIYFQGTGAADDSGLPNDRFFAVRPEGSVSTLKIQRTERGDSAVYLCASSSRGGGSNTGELFFGEGSRLTVL.

This chain uses TRBV7-9 with TRBJ2-1, with D perhaps TRBD2 (6 bases). The germline V and J ends were trimmed by 0 bases and 3 bases, with 9 bases remaining between them. Looked up from germline, CDR1 is SEHNR and CDR2 is FQNEAQ (reference sequence). The CDR3 spans 15 residues. The CDR3 nucleotides read TGTGCCAGCAGCTTAGCCCAGCGGGTCTACAATGAGCAGTTCTTC. Translation: CASSLAQRVYNEQFF.

In its sample, this clonotype was seen many times. The rearrangement joins TRBV7-2 to TRBJ2-7; 9 bases line up with TRBD2. Trimming cost V 2 bases and J 2 bases; bases outside gene matches: 13. The CDR3 has 18 amino acids. Germline V gives CDR1 SGHTA, CDR2 FQGNSA. CDR3 nucleotides: TGTGCCAGCAGCTTAACCCCGGCAAGGACTAGCGCCCCCTACGAGCAGTACTTC. As protein: CASSLTPARTSAPYEQYF.

The chain carries TRBV19 and TRBJ2-5; D is undetermined. V was pared by 3 bases and J by 5 bases, with 16 bases between. There are 15 residues in the CDR3. Germline V gene data show CDR1 as LNHDA and CDR2 as SQIVND (reference sequence). The CDR3 spells CASSIGDQTGETQYF. The CDR3 DNA reads TGTGCCAGTAGTATTGGAGACCAAACCGGGGAGACCCAGTACTTC. Supplemented by reference TRBV19 and TRBJ2-5, the full variable domain reads DGGITQSPKYLFRKEGQNVTLSCEQNLNHDAMYWYRQDPGQGLRLIYYSQIVNDFQKGDIAEGYSVSREKKESFPLTVTSAQKNPTAFYLCASSIGDQTGETQYFGPGTRLLVL.

There are many counts of this clonotype. The chain is built from TRBV7-9 and TRBJ2-7; TRBD1 matches 9 bases. V lost 5 bases and J lost 5; bases outside the gene matches: 10. CDR3 size: 15 residues. Per the germline V gene, CDR1 is SEHNR and CDR2 is FQNEAQ (reference sequence). CDR3 protein: CASSIGQGNRNEQYF. CDR3 sequence (DNA): TGTGCCAGCAGCATCGGACAGGGGAATAGGAACGAGCAGTACTTC.

The rearrangement links TRBV12-3 or TRBV12-4 to TRBJ2-1; weak D call: TRBD1 (5 bases). V was trimmed by 7 bases and J by 6 bases, leaving 10 bases between them. The CDR3 has 12 amino acids. DNA of the CDR3: TGTGCCAGCACCTCAGGGTTCAATGAGCAGTTCTTC. Its protein is CASTSGFNEQFF.

This rearrangement joins TRBV6-5 to TRBJ1-2; possibly TRBD1 for D (5 bases). This CDR3 has 13 amino acids. The V end was cut by 0 bases, the J end by 8 bases, with 10 bases between. Germline assignment: CDR1 MNHEY and CDR2 SVGAGI. The CDR3 here is CASSYSAGKGYTF. For the CDR3, the DNA is TGTGCCAGCAGTTACTCGGCAGGGAAGGGCTACACCTTC.

This clonotype came up a few times. This chain uses TRBV20-1 with TRBJ1-4; no clear D gene. CDR3 length: 13 amino acids. In germline, CDR1 is DFQATT, CDR2 SNEGSKA (reference sequence). V gave up 3 bases and J gave up 1 base, with 6 bases separating them. For the CDR3, the DNA is TGCAGTGCTAGCCCAGGAACTAATGAAAAACTGTTTTTT. This codes for CSASPGTNEKLFF.

This clonotype was seen only a few times. The gene calls are TRBV28 and TRBJ2-3; D remains unclear. Between the trimmed V and J ends, which lost 7 bases and 2 bases, there was a span of 19 bases. The CDR3 contains 16 residues. CDR1 is MDHEN and CDR2 is SYDVKM in the germline V gene. CDR3 sequence (DNA): TGTGCCAGCACCCCAAGTTGGCGGCAGAACACAGATACGCAGTATTTT. This translates into CASTPSWRQNTDTQYF.

This clonotype appeared many times. This chain joins TRBV7-2 and TRBJ2-7; D may correspond to TRBD1 or TRBD2 (5 bases each). The CDR3 extends over 15 amino acids. Trimming cost V 5 bases and J 0 bases, with 14 bases left between them. Looked up from germline, CDR1 is SGHTA and CDR2 is FQGNSA. The CDR3 here is CASSLSGTTSYEQYF. CDR3 bases: TGTGCCAGCAGCCTTTCCGGGACCACCTCCTACGAGCAGTACTTC.